Below, 8 T cell receptor beta chains from the same sample are listed, as sequenced in a study of blood T cell repertoires in COVID-19. The table came from immunoSEQ multiplex PCR; TCRdb's copy has only in-frame clones and leaves some out. This table has 200,000 to 250,000 clones, 80% appearing once. Sequenced input: peripheral blood. All receptors come from a human donor in a cohort sampled during active COVID-19.

The chain carries TRBV29-1 and TRBJ1-5; possibly TRBD1 for D (5 bases). Trimming took off 1 base at V and 5 bases at J, with 9 bases between the two ends. The CDR3 totals 13 residues. Germline V gene sequence: CDR1 SQVTM, CDR2 ANQGSEA. CDR3 sequence reads: CSVEVSGDQPQHF. The DNA for the CDR3 is TGCAGCGTTGAAGTATCGGGGGATCAGCCCCAGCATTTT.

The chain has TRBV28 and TRBJ2-4; D is possibly TRBD2 (5 bases). V lost 6 bases and J lost 0, with 12 bases in between. Germline CDR1 and CDR2: MDHEN and SYDVKM. The CDR3 contains 15 residues. The CDR3 protein is CASRSRDLAKNIQYF. The DNA for the CDR3 is TGTGCCAGCAGATCTCGGGATCTAGCCAAAAACATTCAGTACTTC.

The chain recombines TRBV25-1 with TRBJ2-7; a possible D gene is TRBD1 (6 bases). V lost 5 bases to trimming and J lost 5 bases, with 10 bases between them. The CDR3 length is 12 residues. The germline CDR1 and CDR2 sequences are MGHDK and SYGVNS. The CDR3 here is CASSLGGHEQYF. In DNA form, the CDR3 reads TGTGCCAGCAGTCTAGGGGGTCACGAGCAGTACTTC.

This rearrangement joins TRBV7-8 to TRBJ1-5; D may be TRBD1 (5 bases). V shed 1 base and J shed 6 bases, with 16 bases lying between them. The CDR3 is 16 amino acids. CDR1 is SGHVS, CDR2 FQNEAQ, per germline. As DNA, the CDR3 is TGTGCCAGCAGCTTAGTATTAGGGGTGCAAGGTCAGCCCCAGCATTTT. Protein product: CASSLVLGVQGQPQHF.

The chain links TRBV11-2 to TRBJ1-2, with 9 bases identical to TRBD1. Germline V gene sequence: CDR1 SGHAT, CDR2 FQNNGV. CDR3 length: 15 residues. V trimming: 5 bases; J trimming: 3 bases; junction bases outside the gene matches: 7. The CDR3 DNA sequence: TGTGCCAGCAGCCCCACAGGGGGCGCCGACTATGGCTACACCTTC. Its protein product is CASSPTGGADYGYTF. The complete variable domain, with remaining parts taken from reference TRBV11-2 and TRBJ1-2, reads EAGVAQSPRYKIIEKRQSVAFWCNPISGHATLYWYQQILGQGPKLLIQFQNNGVVDDSQLPKDRFSAERLKGVDSTLKIQPAKLEDSAVYLCASSPTGGADYGYTFGSGTRLTVV.

V gene TRBV5-1 combines with J gene TRBJ1-2, with TRBD1 matching 7 bases. CDR3 length: 14 amino acids. The germline gives CDR1 SGHRS, CDR2 YFSETQ. The V gene end was trimmed by 4 bases and the J gene end by 2 bases; junction bases not matched to a gene: 5. The CDR3 DNA sequence: TGCGCCAGCAGCACGGGACAGTACAACTATGGCTACACCTTC. It specifies CASSTGQYNYGYTF.

This clone occurred a few times. The rearrangement uses TRBV11-2 and TRBJ1-6; possibly TRBD1 for D (6 bases). CDR3 length: 15 residues. Germline assignment: CDR1 SGHAT and CDR2 FQNNGV. V was cut by 3 bases and J by 2 bases, with 8 bases left in between. CDR3 loop: CASSLWTAYNSPLHF. The CDR3 nucleotides are TGTGCCAGCAGCTTGTGGACAGCCTATAATTCACCCCTCCACTTT.

This clone was counted only a few times. The rearrangement uses TRBV28 and TRBJ2-3, with a possible D match to TRBD2 (5 bases). V was pared by 6 bases and J by 5 bases, with 18 bases between. The CDR3 covers 15 residues. Germline assignment: CDR1 MDHEN and CDR2 SYDVKM. This CDR3 is CASSSSAGRGDTQYF. CDR3 in DNA: TGTGCCAGCAGCTCCTCTGCGGGTCGCGGAGATACGCAGTATTTT.